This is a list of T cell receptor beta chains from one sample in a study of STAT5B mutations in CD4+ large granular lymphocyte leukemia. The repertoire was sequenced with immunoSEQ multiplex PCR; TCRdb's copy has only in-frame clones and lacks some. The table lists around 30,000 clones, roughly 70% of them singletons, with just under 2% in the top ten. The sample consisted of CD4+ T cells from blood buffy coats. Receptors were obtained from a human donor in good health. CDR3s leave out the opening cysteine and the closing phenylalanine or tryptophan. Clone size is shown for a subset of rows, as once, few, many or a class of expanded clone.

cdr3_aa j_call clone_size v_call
ASSVRAGTDTQY TRBJ2-3 NA TRBV9
ASSRRTGDTGGAF TRBJ1-1 NA TRBV7-2
ASSQSRAGKLSGANVLT TRBJ2-6 NA TRBV23-1
ASSEDREGDTEAF TRBJ1-1 NA TRBV4-3
ASSVEDYGYT TRBJ1-2 few TRBV5-1
ASSISGGRPDSYEQY TRBJ2-7 NA TRBV19
ASSLVAGGDEQF TRBJ2-1 NA TRBV7-9
ASSFSSGASTDTQY TRBJ2-3 few TRBV5-4
ASSFKGRGNTEAF TRBJ1-1 NA TRBV5-4
ASSRRQGNGYT TRBJ1-2 NA TRBV28
ASSQGTGGYGYT TRBJ1-2 NA TRBV6-5
ASKLTSGTTSTDTQY TRBJ2-3 NA TRBV2
ASSPGGARTEAF TRBJ1-1 NA TRBV19
ASSAGGSSNQPQH TRBJ1-5 NA TRBV6-1
ASSVDGPLDEQY TRBJ2-7 NA TRBV9
ASSIGREDTQY TRBJ2-3 NA TRBV19
ASSDYRGRQAKNIQY TRBJ2-4 NA TRBV7-2
ASSVSQGTEAF TRBJ1-1 NA TRBV10-1
ASSKGWAGGVYEQY TRBJ2-7 once TRBV21-1
ASSLADGSTGELF TRBJ2-2 NA TRBV5-1
ASSLGGNTGELF TRBJ2-2 NA TRBV7-9
ASGTRDTYYEQY TRBJ2-7 NA TRBV6-1
AWSWAGGTGELF TRBJ2-2 NA TRBV30
ASSEGVDTEAF TRBJ1-1 NA TRBV18
ASSLERVRNSPLH TRBJ1-6 NA TRBV7-9
ASSDALAGGATDTQY TRBJ2-3 NA TRBV6-1
ASRPTGTSNQPQH TRBJ1-5 few TRBV19
ASSPGLPGETQY TRBJ2-5 NA TRBV7-2
ASSPNSGGGTGELF TRBJ2-2 NA TRBV5-1
ASSLAGGTGVGQF TRBJ2-1 few TRBV7-8
ASSFGGGTLNEQF TRBJ2-1 NA TRBV7-2
ASSLGRLVGGNEQF TRBJ2-1 NA TRBV11-3
ASRRDGYEQY TRBJ2-7 NA TRBV5-1
ASRATGTDTQY TRBJ2-3 few TRBV7-2
ASRKLGRVFSNQPQH TRBJ1-5 once TRBV19
ASSYSGQGSGPQH TRBJ1-5 once TRBV6-6
ASSQGWAEGQETQY TRBJ2-5 NA TRBV4-3
ASSYGFYSNQPQH TRBJ1-5 NA TRBV6-6
AWSQTGTGDPLTSPLH TRBJ1-6 few TRBV30
ASSTIRTGAGELF TRBJ2-2 NA TRBV19
ASSRQRDSYGYT TRBJ1-2 NA TRBV4-1
ASSLGTGRRDTQY TRBJ2-3 NA TRBV5-4
ASSEVWAGELF TRBJ2-2 NA TRBV10-2
ASSSTANQPQH TRBJ1-5 NA TRBV5-8
ASSLYGTGYEQY TRBJ2-7 NA TRBV5-6
ASSVGGGETQY TRBJ2-5 NA TRBV5-4
AISAGGRTDTQY TRBJ2-3 NA TRBV10-3
ASSMGGVWNEQF TRBJ2-1 NA TRBV19
ASSVTAAQETQY TRBJ2-5 NA TRBV6-1
ASSLGRQETQY TRBJ2-5 few TRBV7-2
ASSQQEGEQF TRBJ2-1 NA TRBV18
ASSPDAGMEQY TRBJ2-5 NA TRBV7-2
ASSVLATNEKLF TRBJ1-4 few TRBV2
ASSNSYEQY TRBJ2-7 NA TRBV14
AWSTSGGAGQF TRBJ2-1 NA TRBV30
ASSLGGERGEQF TRBJ2-1 NA TRBV5-4
AWSPSEAGEQY TRBJ2-7 NA TRBV30
ASSPLATGKYEQY TRBJ2-7 NA TRBV5-8
ASSLPGQGTNIQY TRBJ2-4 NA TRBV5-4